This T cell receptor beta chain was captured by sequencing in a study of CD8 T cells in ankylosing spondylitis. The CDR3 extends over 14 amino acids. V gave up 4 bases and J gave up 5 bases, with 15 bases separating them. Study-level results: Ankylosing spondylitis blood appeared to be characterized by a TCR beta motif of about 8 highly homologous variants. Disease-linked clones had a CD8+ phenotype and relatively low frequency in peripheral blood. Certain motif variants had earlier appeared in reactive arthritis synovial fluid and blood.

One entry per CDR3 protein, called by TCRdb with MiXCR from the 5' RACE reads. Here the sample spans some 700,000 distinct CDR3 sequences, around 20% being singletons. With regard to this clonotype: Its antigen is undetermined.

The sequenced material came from blood, either unsorted or a sorted T cell fraction (not recorded which). The V and J genes are TRBV12-3 or TRBV12-4 and TRBJ2-7; D gene uncertain. This TCR was sampled from a male donor with ankylosing spondylitis. DNA for the CDR3: TGTGCCAGCAGTTCTTTCCTTGGGTTCAACGAGCAGTACTTC. This gives the protein CASSSFLGFNEQYF.